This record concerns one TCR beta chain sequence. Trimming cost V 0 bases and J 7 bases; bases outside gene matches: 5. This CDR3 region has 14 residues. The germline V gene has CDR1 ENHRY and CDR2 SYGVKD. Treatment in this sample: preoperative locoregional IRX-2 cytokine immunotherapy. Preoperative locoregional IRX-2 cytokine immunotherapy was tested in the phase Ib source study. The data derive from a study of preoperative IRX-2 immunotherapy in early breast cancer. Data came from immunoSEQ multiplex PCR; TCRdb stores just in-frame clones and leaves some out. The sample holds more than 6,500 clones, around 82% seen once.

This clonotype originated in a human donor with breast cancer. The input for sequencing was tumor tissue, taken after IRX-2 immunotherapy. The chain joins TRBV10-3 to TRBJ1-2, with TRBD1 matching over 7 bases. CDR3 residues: CAISESQQGTGYTF. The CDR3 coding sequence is TGTGCCATCAGTGAGTCCCAACAGGGGACTGGCTACACCTTC.